In this sample, the clone carrying this T cell receptor (beta chain) turned up many times. Its antigen is undetermined. The V and J ends lost 1 base and 8 bases respectively, with 11 bases between them. Germline assignment: CDR1 DFQATT and CDR2 SNEGSKA (reference sequence). The CDR3 runs 12 residues. The data are from a study of early T cells in non-severe SARS-CoV-2 infection. Across the whole study: Investigators sequenced bulk RNA drawn from unsorted whole blood, and chains remained unpaired.

The library protocol tagged individual cDNA molecules with unique molecular identifiers. TCRdb redid the calling of the 5' RACE reads with MiXCR, one entry per CDR3 protein. The sample yields just over 80,000 distinct CDR3 sequences, approximately 13% seen once. Study-level findings and limits: The matching step, a VDJdb search, favored anti-spike CD8 responses and missed private and CD4 specificities.

This chain joins TRBV20-1 and TRBJ2-5; D gene ambiguous. This clonotype was obtained from an adult who was a healthcare worker with PCR-confirmed SARS-CoV-2 infection or an uninfected control (not recorded which). The sequencing sample was made of whole blood. The CDR3 is CSARGTGRTQYF. CDR3 DNA sequence: TGCAGTGCTAGAGGAACCGGACGAACCCAGTACTTC.